This T cell receptor beta chain was captured in a study of neurological immune-mediated disorders. In this sample, this clonotype turned up many times. Time point reported: longitudinal time-point 2. Unsorted libraries came from 2 million PBMCs stored at -80 °C. TCRdb fed the 5' RACE reads into MiXCR, producing one record per CDR3 protein. The sample gives roughly 45,000 distinct CDR3 sequences, over 10% of which show up once; roughly 4.5% is in the top ten. The CDR3 runs 14 residues. The ends were cut back, 2 bases at V and 5 bases at J, with 12 bases in the middle. From germline, CDR1 is DFQATT and CDR2 SNEGSKA (reference sequence).

Sample: PBMCs. The V gene is TRBV20-1, the J gene TRBJ2-2, with a possible D match to TRBD2 (7 bases). The clonotype comes from a male donor with HTLV-1-associated myelopathy (HAM/TSP). As DNA, the CDR3 is TGCAGTGCTAGATCTGCGGGGGCGACCGGGGAGCTGTTTTTT. Amino acids: CSARSAGATGELFF.